This T cell receptor beta chain was captured by sequencing in a study of T cells in Graves' hyperthyroidism and ophthalmopathy. Overall study: At the time of initial diagnosis and before any treatment, peripheral blood was collected.

Findings of the study overall: Ophthalmopathy was identified by the model a median approximately 6.4 months ahead of onset.

Diagnostic assessment was based on clinical symptoms, serum thyroxine and TRAb, thyroid ultrasound and orbital computed tomography. RNA transcripts provided the source from which TCR beta CDR3 regions were amplified. First-round RT-PCR with HTBI primers amplified the TCR CDR3 region. TCRdb fed the multiplex PCR reads into MiXCR, producing one record per CDR3 protein. Found here are about 400,000 distinct CDR3 sequences, roughly 15% of them singletons; the top ten hold roughly a fifth. This clonotype was seen many times. Antigen unknown. Germline V gene sequence: CDR1 GTSNPN, CDR2 SVGIG (reference sequence). CDR3 length: 16 amino acids. With 4 bases removed from V and 1 base from J, the gap between germline ends came to 19 bases.

The clonotype was recovered from a woman aged 25 to 39 with Graves' ophthalmopathy. V usage is TRBV30 and J usage is TRBJ1-2; D unclear. Sequenced input: blood. The CDR3 is CAWNSLGARFNYGYTF. CDR3 nucleotide sequence: TGTGCCTGGAATTCTCTTGGTGCCAGGTTTAACTATGGCTACACCTTC. Using reference TRBV30 and TRBJ1-2 for the parts outside the CDR3, the full variable domain is SQTIHQWPATLVQPVGSPLSLECTVEGTSNPNLYWYRQAAGRGLQLLFYSVGIGQISSEVPQNLSASRPQDRQFILSSKKLLLSDSGFYLCAWNSLGARFNYGYTFGSGTRLTVV.